Listed below are T cell receptor beta chains from one sample, sequenced in a study of T cell responses to AZD1222 COVID-19 vaccine. Clones were read by immunoSEQ multiplex PCR, and TCRdb kept only the in-frame ones, dropping some. The table lists about 140,000 clones, under 95% of them singletons. Sample: peripheral blood, taken 28 days after the second AZD1222 dose. The receptors originated from an adult who received the AZD1222 COVID-19 vaccine. Each CDR3 is given with its conserved first and last residue. The order of the fields is CDR3 length, clone size, V gene, J gene, D gene, CDR3 protein, CDR3 DNA. A D gene is named only where the DNA matches it firmly. Clone size, where shown, is once, few, many, or a class for clones that have expanded.

11	-	TRBV7-9	TRBJ2-7	-	CASSTGYEQYF	TGTGCCAGCAGCACCGGTTACGAGCAGTACTTC
17	-	TRBV6-6	TRBJ1-2	TRBD1	CASSPTNRDSGYYGYTF	TGTGCCAGCAGTCCTACTAACCGGGACAGCGGATACTATGGCTACACCTTC
15	-	TRBV5-1	TRBJ1-1	TRBD1	CASSLVSRGGTEAFF	TGCGCCAGCAGCTTGGTGTCCAGGGGGGGCACTGAAGCTTTCTTT
12	-	TRBV12-3/TRBV12-4	TRBJ1-2	-	CASSPDNYGYTF	TGTGCCAGCAGTCCGGACAACTATGGCTACACCTTC
13	-	TRBV10-3	TRBJ2-1	-	CAITSRGYNEQFF	TGTGCCATCACCTCCCGCGGGTACAATGAGCAGTTCTTC
14	-	TRBV6-5	TRBJ1-3	-	CASSNGGSGNTIYF	TGTGCCAGCAGCAACGGAGGCTCTGGAAACACCATATATTTT
14	-	TRBV7-3	TRBJ2-7	-	CASSLKALAYEQYF	TGTGCCAGCAGCTTAAAAGCTCTAGCCTACGAGCAGTACTTC
14	once	TRBV24-1	TRBJ2-2	-	CATSATGHTGELFF	TGTGCCACCAGTGCGACAGGACACACCGGGGAGCTGTTTTTT
13	-	TRBV5-1	TRBJ1-2	TRBD1	CASSWDRSYGYTF	TGCGCCAGCAGCTGGGACAGGTCCTATGGCTACACCTTC
15	-	TRBV28	TRBJ1-5	-	CASSSLFGSLQPQHF	TGTGCCAGCAGTTCCTTATTTGGGAGCTTGCAGCCCCAGCATTTT
16	once	TRBV7-9	TRBJ1-6	TRBD1	CASSSGQGAYNSPLHF	TGTGCCAGCAGCTCGGGACAGGGGGCCTATAATTCACCCCTCCACTTT
13	-	TRBV6-1	TRBJ1-1	-	CASSEAGVTEAFF	TGTGCCAGCAGTGAAGCAGGGGTTACTGAAGCTTTCTTT
15	-	TRBV9	TRBJ2-5	-	CASSVAPGRMETQYF	TGTGCCAGCAGCGTAGCTCCGGGCCGCATGGAGACCCAGTACTTC
14	-	TRBV6-5	TRBJ1-6	-	CATAQESYNSPLHF	TGTGCCACCGCTCAGGAAAGCTATAATTCACCCCTCCACTTT
14	few	TRBV29-1	TRBJ1-2	-	CSVEKRQGSYGYTF	TGCAGCGTTGAAAAAAGGCAGGGGAGCTATGGCTACACCTTC
17	-	TRBV6-2/TRBV6-3	TRBJ2-1	TRBD2	CASSYSETSDSYNEQFF	TGTGCCAGCAGTTACTCGGAGACTAGCGACTCCTACAATGAGCAGTTCTTC
15	-	TRBV11-2	TRBJ2-1	-	CASSPSGNSYNEQFF	TGTGCCAGCAGCCCGTCGGGCAACTCCTACAATGAGCAGTTCTTC
13	-	TRBV7-2	TRBJ2-1	-	CASSSPWWGPQFF	TGTGCCAGCAGCTCCCCCTGGTGGGGGCCGCAGTTCTTC
16	-	TRBV5-5	TRBJ1-4	-	CASSLGQVATNEKLFF	TGTGCCAGCAGCTTGGGACAGGTTGCAACTAATGAAAAACTGTTTTTT
13	-	TRBV7-3	TRBJ1-1	-	CASSLQVSTEAFF	TGTGCCAGCAGCCTACAGGTTAGCACTGAAGCTTTCTTT
13	-	TRBV7-3	TRBJ1-5	TRBD1	CASSEGAGQPQHF	TGTGCCAGCAGCGAGGGGGCAGGTCAGCCCCAGCATTTT
13	-	TRBV5-4	TRBJ1-2	-	CASSLGGSYGYTF	TGTGCCAGCAGCTTGGGGGGCTCCTATGGCTACACCTTC
16	-	TRBV15	TRBJ1-5	-	CATSRRSGDSNQPQHF	TGTGCCACCAGCAGACGATCAGGGGATAGCAATCAGCCCCAGCATTTT
14	-	TRBV6-2/TRBV6-3	TRBJ1-5	TRBD1	CASSWTGLYQPQHF	TGTGCCAGCAGCTGGACAGGCCTATATCAGCCCCAGCATTTT
15	-	TRBV21-1	TRBJ2-1	-	CASSELPGPVLEQFF	TGTGCCAGCAGCGAATTACCGGGACCCGTTCTGGAGCAGTTCTTC
14	-	TRBV5-4	TRBJ2-7	TRBD1	CASSSSGGIHEQYF	TGTGCCAGCAGCTCCTCAGGGGGTATTCACGAGCAGTACTTC
13	-	TRBV7-3	TRBJ1-1	-	CASSLSPGTEAFF	TGTGCCAGCAGCTTAAGCCCTGGAACTGAAGCTTTCTTT
13	-	TRBV5-5	TRBJ1-6	-	CASILTDNSPLHF	TGTGCCAGCATTCTTACGGATAATTCACCCCTCCACTTT
15	-	TRBV4-2	TRBJ2-2	-	CASSQVMGNTGELFF	TGTGCCAGCAGCCAAGTTATGGGAAACACCGGGGAGCTGTTTTTT
15	-	TRBV5-1	TRBJ1-1	-	CASSLVPGPDTEAFF	TGCGCCAGCAGCTTGGTTCCAGGACCTGACACTGAAGCTTTCTTT
13	-	TRBV6-1	TRBJ1-6	-	CASSEREHLPLHF	TGTGCCAGCAGTGAAAGGGAGCACCTTCCCCTCCACTTT
12	-	TRBV30	TRBJ1-4	-	CAWSVQGEKLFF	TGTGCCTGGAGTGTACAAGGCGAAAAACTGTTTTTT
17	-	TRBV9	TRBJ2-1	TRBD1	CASSVGDRVGIYNEQFF	TGTGCCAGCAGCGTAGGAGACAGGGTCGGGATTTACAATGAGCAGTTCTTC
14	-	TRBV25-1	TRBJ1-5	TRBD1	CASSGDRKDQPQHF	TGTGCCAGCAGTGGGGACAGGAAGGATCAGCCCCAGCATTTT
15	-	TRBV4-1	TRBJ1-2	TRBD1	CASSQDRQGARGYTF	TGCGCCAGCAGCCAAGACCGACAGGGGGCGCGTGGCTACACCTTC
15	-	TRBV4-1	TRBJ1-2	-	CASSQVPEETGGYTF	TGCGCCAGCAGCCAAGTCCCAGAGGAAACTGGAGGCTACACCTTC